Below are 9 T cell receptor beta chains sequenced from a single sample in a study of blood T cell repertoires in COVID-19. TCRdb's copy holds only in-frame clones and misses some; the assay was immunoSEQ multiplex PCR. The sample carries some 490,000 clones, roughly 88% recorded once. The sequenced material came from peripheral blood. The receptors originated from a human donor in a cohort sampled during active COVID-19.

This sequence joins TRBV5-8 and TRBJ2-1, with 8 bases lining up with TRBD2. V trimming: 4 bases; J trimming: 6 bases; junction bases outside the gene matches: 9. This CDR3 region has 15 residues. CDR1 is SGHTS and CDR2 is YDEGEE in the germline V gene. CDR3 loop: CASSQGTSEGNEQFF. CDR3 DNA: TGTGCCAGCAGCCAAGGGACTAGTGAAGGCAATGAGCAGTTCTTC.

The CDR3 reads CASSSPGSYNEQFF. The DNA of the CDR3 is TGTGCCAGCAGCTCCCCAGGTTCTTACAATGAGCAGTTCTTC. This chain connects TRBV7-3 to TRBJ2-1, with D hard to call. CDR1 and CDR2 from the germline V gene are SGHTA and FQGTGA. This CDR3 region has 14 residues. Trimming pared 4 bases from V and 4 bases from J, leaving 11 bases between.

There are a few counts of this clone. J is TRBJ2-1 and V is TRBV5-1, with D uncertain. V was clipped by 5 bases and J by 0 bases, with 24 bases between them. CDR3 length equals 19 residues. Germline-derived CDR1 and CDR2 are SGHRS and YFSETQ. The CDR3 is CASRNPITTRQSSYNEQFF. The CDR3 region has the DNA TGCGCCAGCAGGAATCCCATCACGACTCGTCAGAGCTCCTACAATGAGCAGTTCTTC.

This sequence joins TRBV12-3 or TRBV12-4 and TRBJ1-2; 8 bases line up with TRBD1. V dropped 6 bases and J dropped 7; count of bases not matched to a gene: 7. The CDR3 runs 13 residues. Written as DNA, the CDR3 is TGTGCCAGCAGCCGCCGACAGGGGACTGGCTACACCTTC. Amino acid sequence: CASSRRQGTGYTF.

The chain combines TRBV4-1 with TRBJ2-5; 9 positions agree with TRBD1. Germline CDR1 and CDR2: MGHRA and YSYEKL. The CDR3 totals 16 residues. V lost 0 bases, J lost 4 bases, and 6 bases stayed unmatched. CDR3 nucleotide sequence: TGCGCCAGCAGCCAAGATGGTCACAGGGGGCGAGAGACCCAGTACTTC. Translating gives CASSQDGHRGRETQYF.

This clone showed up just once. V and J are TRBV30 and TRBJ2-5, with 7 bases identical to TRBD1. Germline CDR1 and CDR2: GTSNPN and SVGIG (reference sequence). CDR3 length: 15 amino acids. V lost 1 base, J lost 1 base, and 6 bases stayed unmatched. Here the CDR3 DNA reads TGTGCCTGGAGTGGAGGGGGCGATGGCCAAGAGACCCAGTACTTC. Translated, it gives CAWSGGGDGQETQYF.

The chain is built from TRBV19 and TRBJ1-2; TRBD1 matches at 8 bases. Germline CDR1 is LNHDA and CDR2 is SQIVND (reference sequence). V was pared by 6 bases and J by 1 base, with 10 bases of the junction left unmatched. The CDR3 length is 16 residues. This CDR3 reads CASRAAGTGFNYGYTF. The CDR3, as DNA: TGTGCCAGTAGAGCGGCCGGGACAGGATTTAACTATGGCTACACCTTC.

This clone has a handful of counts. This chain joins TRBV3-1 (or the pseudogene TRBV3-2) and TRBJ1-3, with a tentative D call TRBD1 (5 bases). Trimming stripped 5 bases from V and 0 bases from J, with 11 bases between. Germline assignment: CDR1 LGHDT and CDR2 YNNKEL (reference sequence). There are 15 residues in the CDR3. The CDR3 DNA follows: TGTGCCAGCAGCGCAGGGAGGAGCTCTGGAAACACCATATATTTT. Its protein product is CASSAGRSSGNTIYF.

This rearrangement joins TRBV7-2 to TRBJ2-2; the D is unclear. V was trimmed by 5 bases and J by 4 bases, leaving 11 bases between them. This CDR3 has 14 residues. Germline CDR1 reads SGHTA; CDR2 reads FQGNSA. The CDR3, as DNA: TGTGCCAGCAGCCCGGTTTATAGCACCGGGGAGCTGTTTTTT. Protein: CASSPVYSTGELFF.